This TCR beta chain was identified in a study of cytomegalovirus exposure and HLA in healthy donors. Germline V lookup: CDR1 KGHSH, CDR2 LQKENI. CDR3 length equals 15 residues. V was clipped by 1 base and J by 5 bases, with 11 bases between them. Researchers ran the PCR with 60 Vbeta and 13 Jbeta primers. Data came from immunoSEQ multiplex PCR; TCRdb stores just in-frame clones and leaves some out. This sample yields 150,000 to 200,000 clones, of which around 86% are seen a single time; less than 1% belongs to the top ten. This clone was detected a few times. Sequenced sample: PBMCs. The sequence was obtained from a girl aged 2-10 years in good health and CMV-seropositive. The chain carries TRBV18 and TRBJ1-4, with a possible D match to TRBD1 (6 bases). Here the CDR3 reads CASSPQGQGNEKLFF. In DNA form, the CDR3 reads TGTGCCAGCTCACCACAGGGCCAGGGGAATGAAAAACTGTTTTTT.